This T cell receptor beta chain emerged from a study of cytomegalovirus exposure and HLA in healthy donors. The study, taken as a whole, reports: It was reported that the classifier diagnosed cytomegalovirus status with high specificity and sensitivity in both the original and validation cohorts. The study found most TCR sequences rare, yet found some public TCRs in many donors. CMV antigen specificity was confirmed in vitro for a few CMV-associated chains.

The table lists this clone with a count of one. The antigen remains undetermined. The CDR3 runs 19 residues. CDR1 and CDR2 (germline): MDHEN, SYDVKM. V dropped 7 bases and J dropped 0; count of bases not matched to a gene: 12. Assay used: immunoSEQ multiplex PCR; TCRdb lists only in-frame clones, some missing. Here the sample spans under 200,000 clones, just under 90% being singletons. The donors formed part of the roughly 120-subject validation cohort, distinct from the roughly 600-subject first cohort. The TCR was taken from a woman aged 18-29 years in good health and CMV-seropositive. The J gene is TRBJ2-6, the V gene TRBV28; 10 nucleotides align to TRBD1. The sequencing input was PBMCs. CDR3 residues: CASTVRWDRGSSGANVLTF. The CDR3 nucleotides are TGTGCCAGCACTGTTCGTTGGGACAGGGGCTCCTCTGGGGCCAACGTCCTGACTTTC.